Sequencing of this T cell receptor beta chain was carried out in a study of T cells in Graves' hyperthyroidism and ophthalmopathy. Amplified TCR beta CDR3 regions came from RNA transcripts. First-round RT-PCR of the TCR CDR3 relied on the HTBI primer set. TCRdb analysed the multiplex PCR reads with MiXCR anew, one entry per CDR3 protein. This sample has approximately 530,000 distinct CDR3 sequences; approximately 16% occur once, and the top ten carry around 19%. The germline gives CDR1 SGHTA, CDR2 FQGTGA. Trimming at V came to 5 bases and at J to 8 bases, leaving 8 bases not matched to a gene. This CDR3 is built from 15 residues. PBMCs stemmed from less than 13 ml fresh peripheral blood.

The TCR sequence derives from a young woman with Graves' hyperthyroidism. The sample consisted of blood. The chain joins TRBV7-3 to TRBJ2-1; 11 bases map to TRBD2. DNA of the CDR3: TGTGCCAGCAGCAACCTAGCGGGGGGTTCCGATGAGCAGTTCTTC. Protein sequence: CASSNLAGGSDEQFF.